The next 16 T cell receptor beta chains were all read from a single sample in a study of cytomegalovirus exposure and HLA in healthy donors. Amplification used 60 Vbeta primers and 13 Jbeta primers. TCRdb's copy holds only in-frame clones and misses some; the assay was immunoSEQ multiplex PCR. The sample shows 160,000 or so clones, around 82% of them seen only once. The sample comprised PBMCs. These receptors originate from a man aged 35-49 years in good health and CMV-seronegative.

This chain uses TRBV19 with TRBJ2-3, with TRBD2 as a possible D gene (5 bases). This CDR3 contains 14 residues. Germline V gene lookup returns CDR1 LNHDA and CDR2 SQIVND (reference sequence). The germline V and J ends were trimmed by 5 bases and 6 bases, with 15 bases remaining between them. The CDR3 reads CASSETGRGDTQYF. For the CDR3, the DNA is TGTGCCAGTAGTGAGACGGGGAGAGGGGATACGCAGTATTTT.

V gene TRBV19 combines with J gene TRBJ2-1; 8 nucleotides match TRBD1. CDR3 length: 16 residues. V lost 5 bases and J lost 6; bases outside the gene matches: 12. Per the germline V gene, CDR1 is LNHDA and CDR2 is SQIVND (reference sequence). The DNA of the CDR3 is TGTGCCAGTAGTCTTTGGGGGGACAGGATCGGCAATGAGCAGTTCTTC. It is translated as CASSLWGDRIGNEQFF.

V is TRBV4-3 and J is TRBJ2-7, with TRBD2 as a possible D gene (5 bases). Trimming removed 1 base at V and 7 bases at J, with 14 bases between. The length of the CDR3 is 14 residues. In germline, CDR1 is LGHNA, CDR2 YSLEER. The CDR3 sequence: CASSQGRAGGEQYF. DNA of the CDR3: TGCGCCAGCAGCCAAGGTAGGGCGGGCGGTGAGCAGTACTTC.

CDR3 DNA sequence: TGTGCCAGTAGTATCCGGACAGGAGGCACCGGGGAGCTGTTTTTT. The encoded protein is CASSIRTGGTGELFF. The chain uses TRBV6-5 and TRBJ2-2, with 7 nucleotides matching TRBD1. J gave up 4 bases and V 9 bases, and 11 bases lay outside the gene matches. The CDR3 length is 15 residues. The germline gives CDR1 MNHEY, CDR2 SVGAGI.

Written as DNA, the CDR3 is TGTGCCAGCAGCCATAGCGGGAGGGACAATGAGCAGTTCTTC. Protein product: CASSHSGRDNEQFF. The chain links TRBV6-5 to TRBJ2-1; 11 bases fit TRBD2. Germline assignment: CDR1 MNHEY and CDR2 SVGAGI. Trimming cost V 6 bases and J 5 bases; bases outside gene matches: 3. This CDR3 spans 14 amino acids.

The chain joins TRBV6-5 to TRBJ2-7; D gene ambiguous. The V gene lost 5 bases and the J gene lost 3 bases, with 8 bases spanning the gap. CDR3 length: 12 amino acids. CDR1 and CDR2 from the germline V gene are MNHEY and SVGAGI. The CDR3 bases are TGTGCCAGCAGTGGTACCAGCTACGAGCAGTACTTC. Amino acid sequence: CASSGTSYEQYF.

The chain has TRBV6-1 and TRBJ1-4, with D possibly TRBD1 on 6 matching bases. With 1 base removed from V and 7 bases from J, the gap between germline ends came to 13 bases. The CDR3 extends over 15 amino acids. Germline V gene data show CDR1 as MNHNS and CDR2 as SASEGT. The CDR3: CASSEVGGPGEKLFF. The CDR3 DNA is TGTGCCAGCAGTGAAGTCGGGGGGCCGGGTGAAAAACTGTTTTTT.

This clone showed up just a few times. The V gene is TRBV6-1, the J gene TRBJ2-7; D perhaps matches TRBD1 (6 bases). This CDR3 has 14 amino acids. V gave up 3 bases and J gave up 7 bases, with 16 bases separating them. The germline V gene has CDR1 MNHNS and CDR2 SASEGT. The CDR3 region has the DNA TGTGCCAGCAGTGATCTGTCAACAGGGCAAGAGCAGTACTTC. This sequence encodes CASSDLSTGQEQYF.

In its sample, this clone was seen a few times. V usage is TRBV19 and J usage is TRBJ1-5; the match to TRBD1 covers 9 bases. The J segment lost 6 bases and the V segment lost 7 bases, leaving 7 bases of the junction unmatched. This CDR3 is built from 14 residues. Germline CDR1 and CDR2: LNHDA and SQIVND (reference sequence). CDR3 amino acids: CASMHRGLGQPQHF. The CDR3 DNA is TGTGCCAGTATGCACAGGGGGCTCGGTCAGCCCCAGCATTTT.

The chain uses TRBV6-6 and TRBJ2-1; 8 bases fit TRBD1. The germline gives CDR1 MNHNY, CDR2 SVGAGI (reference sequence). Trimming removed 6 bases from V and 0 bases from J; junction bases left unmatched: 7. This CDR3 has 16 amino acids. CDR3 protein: CASSPDRGSSYNEQFF. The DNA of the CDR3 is TGTGCCAGCAGCCCCGACAGGGGAAGCTCCTACAATGAGCAGTTCTTC.

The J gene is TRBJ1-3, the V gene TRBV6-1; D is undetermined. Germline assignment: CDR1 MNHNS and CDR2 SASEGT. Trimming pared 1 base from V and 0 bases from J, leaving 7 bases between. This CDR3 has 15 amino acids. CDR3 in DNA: TGTGCCAGCAGTGAAGGGGAGTCCTCTGGAAACACCATATATTTT. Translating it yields CASSEGESSGNTIYF.

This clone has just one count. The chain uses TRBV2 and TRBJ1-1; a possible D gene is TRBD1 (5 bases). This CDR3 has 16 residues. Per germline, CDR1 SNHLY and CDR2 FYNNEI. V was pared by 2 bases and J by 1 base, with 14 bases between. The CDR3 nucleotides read TGTGCCAGCAGTGAATTAACAGGTCGTACGAACACTGAAGCTTTCTTT. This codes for CASSELTGRTNTEAFF.

The CDR3 DNA follows: TGTGCCTGGACTTGGACTAGCGGATCCTACGAGCAGTACTTC. Translation: CAWTWTSGSYEQYF. V and J are TRBV30 and TRBJ2-7, with TRBD2 identical over 10 bases. V shed 4 bases, J shed 1 base, and the junction held 4 bases outside the gene matches. Germline-derived CDR1 and CDR2 are GTSNPN and SVGIG (reference sequence). CDR3 length equals 14 residues. The full variable domain, completed using reference TRBV30 and TRBJ2-7, is SQTIHQWPATLVQPVGSPLSLECTVEGTSNPNLYWYRQAAGRGLQLLFYSVGIGQISSEVPQNLSASRPQDRQFILSSKKLLLSDSGFYLCAWTWTSGSYEQYFGPGTRLTVT.

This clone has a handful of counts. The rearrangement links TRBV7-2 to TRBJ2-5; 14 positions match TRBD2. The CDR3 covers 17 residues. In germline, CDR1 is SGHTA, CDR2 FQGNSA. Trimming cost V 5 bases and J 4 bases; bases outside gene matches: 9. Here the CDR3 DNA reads TGTGCCAGCAGCGCCGCCGGGACTAGCGGGGGTCGAGAGACCCAGTACTTC. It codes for CASSAAGTSGGRETQYF.

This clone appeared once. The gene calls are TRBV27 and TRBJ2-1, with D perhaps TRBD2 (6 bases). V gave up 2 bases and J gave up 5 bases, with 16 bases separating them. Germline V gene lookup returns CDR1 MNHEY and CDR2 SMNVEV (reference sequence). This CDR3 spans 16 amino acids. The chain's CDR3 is CASSLVGRSGNNEQFF. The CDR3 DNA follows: TGTGCCAGCAGTTTAGTAGGGAGGTCAGGAAACAATGAGCAGTTCTTC.

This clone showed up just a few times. CDR3 sequence (DNA): TGTGCCAGCAGCCTACAGGGTGAACAGCCCCAGCATTTT. As protein: CASSLQGEQPQHF. The chain couples TRBV7-9 to TRBJ1-5, with a tentative D call TRBD1 (6 bases). The ends were cut back, 5 bases at V and 7 bases at J, with 12 bases in the middle. CDR1 and CDR2 (germline): SEHNR, FQNEAQ (reference sequence). CDR3 size: 13 residues.